The 23 T cell receptor beta chains below all came from one sample that was sequenced in a study of blood T cell repertoires in COVID-19. Data came from immunoSEQ multiplex PCR; TCRdb stores just in-frame clones and leaves some out. The sample contains about 53,000 clones, 70% to 85% of which appear only once. Sequencing was done on a sample of peripheral blood. These receptors were obtained from a human donor in a cohort sampled during active COVID-19.

CDR3 region: CASSHDMNTEAFF. Written as DNA, the CDR3 is TGTGCCAGCTCACACGACATGAACACTGAAGCTTTCTTT. The chain combines TRBV18 with TRBJ1-1; D is unclear. This CDR3 region has 13 residues. Germline loops: CDR1 KGHSH, CDR2 LQKENI. V shed 4 bases and J shed 0 bases, with 6 bases lying between them.

The chain recombines TRBV7-8 with TRBJ2-6; TRBD1 aligns across 7 bases. Germline assignment: CDR1 SGHVS and CDR2 FQNEAQ. The CDR3 runs to 15 residues. J gave up 0 bases and V 5 bases, and 1 base lay outside the gene matches. The CDR3 DNA follows: TGTGCCAGCAGCCCAGGGGGCTCTGGGGCCAACGTCCTGACTTTC. This codes for CASSPGGSGANVLTF.

The chain is built from TRBV7-9 and TRBJ2-3; a weak D match, TRBD2 (7 bases). Trimming left V 5 bases short and J 4 bases short, with 16 bases between. CDR3 size: 15 residues. CDR1 and CDR2 from the germline V gene are SEHNR and FQNEAQ (reference sequence). The CDR3 nucleotides read TGTGCCAGCAGCCTGGGAGGGGGGCGCGCAGATACGCAGTATTTT. Its translation: CASSLGGGRADTQYF.

The chain uses TRBV11-2 and TRBJ2-7; 8 bases agree with TRBD1. The length of the CDR3 is 15 residues. CDR1 and CDR2 (germline): SGHAT, FQNNGV. The trim removed 1 base at V and 3 bases at J, leaving 5 bases unmatched. The CDR3 reads CASSLGNTGGYEQYF. CDR3 coding DNA: TGTGCCAGCAGCTTAGGTAATACAGGGGGCTACGAGCAGTACTTC.

The rearrangement uses TRBV2 and TRBJ2-3, with a weak D call TRBD1 (5 bases). The germline V gene has CDR1 SNHLY and CDR2 FYNNEI. V dropped 7 bases and J dropped 2 bases, with 13 bases sitting between them. The CDR3 consists of 14 residues. CDR3 DNA sequence: TGTGCCAGCATTATCGACAGAAACACAGATACGCAGTATTTT. It is translated as CASIIDRNTDTQYF.

This clone was seen only once. V and J are TRBV18 and TRBJ2-1, with D maybe TRBD2 (5 bases). Germline CDR1 is KGHSH and CDR2 is LQKENI. CDR3 length: 12 residues. Trimming took off 8 bases at V and 6 bases at J, with 11 bases between the two ends. The CDR3 reads CASLRGPNEQFF. DNA of the CDR3: TGTGCCAGCCTTAGAGGGCCCAATGAGCAGTTCTTC. The variable domain in full, with the rest retrieved from reference TRBV18 and TRBJ2-1, is NAGVMQNPRHLVRRRGQEARLRCSPMKGHSHVYWYRQLPEEGLKFMVYLQKENIIDESGMPKERFSAEFPKEGPSILRIQQVVRGDSAAYFCASLRGPNEQFFGPGTRLTVL.

V gene TRBV7-3 combines with J gene TRBJ2-5; D uncertain. The V end lost 1 base, the J end lost 3 bases, and 6 bases lay between the germline ends. The CDR3 extends over 13 amino acids. CDR1 and CDR2 (germline): SGHTA, FQGTGA. CDR3 in DNA: TGTGCCAGCAGCTTAAACTTCGAAGAGACCCAGTACTTC. Its translation: CASSLNFEETQYF.

The genes are TRBV6-5 and TRBJ1-2, with TRBD1 matching over 7 bases. Germline V lookup: CDR1 MNHEY, CDR2 SVGAGI. Trimming cost V 10 bases and J 4 bases; bases outside gene matches: 9. The CDR3 is 13 residues long. CDR3 coding DNA: TGTGCCACTGGACCGACAGGGCGCTATGGCTACACCTTC. Translation gives CATGPTGRYGYTF.

The chain carries TRBV5-1 and TRBJ1-1; 8 bases align to TRBD1. This CDR3 has 16 amino acids. The ends lost 4 bases at V and 1 base at J; junction bases unmatched: 9. Germline V gene sequence: CDR1 SGHRS, CDR2 YFSETQ. CDR3 residues: CASSLGPGQANTEAFF. Written as DNA, the CDR3 is TGCGCCAGCAGCCTTGGCCCGGGACAGGCGAACACTGAAGCTTTCTTT.

The chain combines TRBV19 with TRBJ2-4, with 9 bases matching TRBD1. Trimming took 1 base from V and 2 from J; bases not matched to a gene: 3. The germline CDR1 and CDR2 sequences are LNHDA and SQIVND (reference sequence). This CDR3 has 16 amino acids. The CDR3 DNA follows: TGTGCCAGTAGTATAGTGGGGACAGGGTCCAAAAACATTCAGTACTTC. This translates into CASSIVGTGSKNIQYF.

This clone has a single count. The chain recombines TRBV28 with TRBJ2-1; 7 bases fit TRBD1. The CDR3 runs to 15 residues. Germline values: CDR1 MDHEN, CDR2 SYDVKM. The junction had 13 bases not matched to a gene; V was cut back by 5 bases and J by 9 bases. The CDR3 region is CASSTLQWTGGEQFF. In DNA, the CDR3 is TGTGCCAGCAGTACGCTACAGTGGACAGGAGGTGAGCAGTTCTTC.

The chain carries TRBV3-1 (or the pseudogene TRBV3-2) and TRBJ1-3; 7 bases are shared with TRBD1. V trimming: 0 bases; J trimming: 3 bases; junction bases outside the gene matches: 5. The CDR3 is 16 residues long. Germline V lookup: CDR1 LGHDT, CDR2 YNNKEL (reference sequence). CDR3 residues: CASSQDGTEDGNTIYF. In DNA, the CDR3 is TGTGCCAGCAGCCAAGACGGGACAGAGGATGGAAACACCATATATTTT.

CDR3 loop: CASSQVRQGNEKLFF. The DNA for the CDR3 is TGCGCCAGCAGCCAAGTCCGGCAGGGGAACGAAAAACTGTTTTTT. This chain uses TRBV4-1 with TRBJ1-4; the D gene is possibly TRBD1 (6 bases). Germline V gene data show CDR1 as MGHRA and CDR2 as YSYEKL. The CDR3 contains 15 residues. V gave up 1 base and J gave up 8 bases, with 14 bases separating them.

This clone was observed a handful of times. This chain uses TRBV18 with TRBJ2-7, with 9 bases matching TRBD1. The CDR3 sequence is 14 residues long. J lost 3 bases, V lost 5 bases, and 5 bases had no gene match. Germline CDR1 and CDR2: KGHSH and LQKENI. The CDR3 loop is CASSTDRGGYEQYF. The CDR3, as DNA: TGTGCCAGCTCAACTGACAGGGGGGGCTACGAGCAGTACTTC. Full variable domain (rest looked up from reference TRBV18 and TRBJ2-7): NAGVMQNPRHLVRRRGQEARLRCSPMKGHSHVYWYRQLPEEGLKFMVYLQKENIIDESGMPKERFSAEFPKEGPSILRIQQVVRGDSAAYFCASSTDRGGYEQYFGPGTRLTVT.

The chain recombines TRBV14 with TRBJ2-3, with 10 bases lining up with TRBD2. The CDR3 is 17 amino acids. The junction had 11 bases not matched to a gene; V was cut back by 4 bases and J by 4 bases. Germline loops: CDR1 SGHDN, CDR2 FVKESK. DNA of the CDR3: TGTGCCAGCAGCCCCAGGCGGTGGAGCGGGGGGGCAGATACGCAGTATTTT. Its protein is CASSPRRWSGGADTQYF.

The chain's CDR3 is CASSYRDQTYEQYF. The CDR3 DNA reads as TGTGCCAGCAGCTATCGCGATCAAACGTACGAGCAGTACTTC. The chain recombines TRBV5-4 with TRBJ2-7; unclear D gene. The CDR3 contains 14 residues. Germline CDR1 reads SGHNT; CDR2 reads YYREEE (reference sequence). V gave up 3 bases and J gave up 4 bases, with 14 bases separating them.

The chain uses TRBV15 and TRBJ2-6, with D maybe TRBD2 (6 bases). The germline V gene has CDR1 LNHNV and CDR2 YYDKDF (reference sequence). V was pared by 0 bases and J by 2 bases, with 8 bases between. The CDR3 sequence is 16 residues long. CDR3 in amino acids: CATSRDTGAGANVLTF. In DNA form, the CDR3 reads TGTGCCACCAGCAGAGATACGGGGGCTGGGGCCAACGTCCTGACTTTC.

This clone has only one observation. The chain carries TRBV27 and TRBJ2-7; 14 nucleotides align to TRBD2. V lost 5 bases to trimming and J lost 0 bases; unmatched junction nucleotides: 18. This CDR3 is 21 amino acids long. Looked up from germline, CDR1 is MNHEY and CDR2 is SMNVEV (reference sequence). The CDR3 loop reads CASSKREGWTSGRTSSYEQYF. CDR3 DNA: TGTGCCAGCAGTAAAAGAGAAGGGTGGACTAGCGGGAGGACGAGCTCCTACGAGCAGTACTTC.

V usage is TRBV6-5 and J usage is TRBJ1-1, with 11 bases lining up with TRBD1. Germline CDR1 reads MNHEY; CDR2 reads SVGAGI. The V segment lost 6 bases and the J segment 5 bases; nucleotides outside the gene matches: 5. The CDR3 contains 14 residues. The CDR3 is CASRRTGGETEAFF. CDR3 nucleotide sequence: TGTGCCAGCAGGCGGACAGGGGGCGAGACTGAAGCTTTCTTT.

The chain employs TRBV6-2 or TRBV6-3 and TRBJ2-2, with D possibly being TRBD2 (6 bases). The ends were cut back, 2 bases at V and 4 bases at J, with 20 bases in the middle. The V gene's germline CDR1 is MNHEY and CDR2 SVGEGT. CDR3 length equals 18 residues. The CDR3 sequence is CASSYDGGVPSVTGELFF. The CDR3 DNA reads as TGTGCCAGCAGTTACGACGGCGGGGTACCTTCGGTCACCGGGGAGCTGTTTTTT.

This chain links TRBV29-1 with TRBJ1-4, with D maybe TRBD1 (6 bases). The CDR3 totals 14 residues. V lost 7 bases and J lost 0, with 12 bases in between. Germline values: CDR1 SQVTM, CDR2 ANQGSEA. DNA for the CDR3: TGCAGCGCCGTAGGGGGTGCAACTAATGAAAAACTGTTTTTT. Translating it yields CSAVGGATNEKLFF.

This chain links TRBV25-1 with TRBJ2-5, with D unclear. Trimming removed 2 bases at V and 5 bases at J, with 12 bases between. This CDR3 spans 14 amino acids. The germline V gene encodes CDR1 MGHDK and CDR2 SYGVNS. The CDR3 sequence is CASSELATRETQYF. Written as DNA, the CDR3 is TGTGCCAGCAGTGAACTGGCCACGAGGGAGACCCAGTACTTC.

This clone has only a few counts. The CDR3 nucleotides are TGTGCCAGCAGCTTACGACAGCTTGGCTACACCTTC. Translating it yields CASSLRQLGYTF. V is TRBV7-2 and J is TRBJ1-2, with D maybe TRBD1 (5 bases). The CDR3 totals 12 residues. CDR1 is SGHTA and CDR2 is FQGNSA in the germline V gene. The V end was cut by 2 bases, the J end by 7 bases, with 8 bases between. Full variable domain (rest looked up from reference TRBV7-2 and TRBJ1-2): GAGVSQSPSNKVTEKGKDVELRCDPISGHTALYWYRQSLGQGLEFLIYFQGNSAPDKSGLPSDRFSAERTGGSVSTLTIQRTQQEDSAVYLCASSLRQLGYTFGSGTRLTVV.